The 30 T cell receptor beta chains below all came from one sample that was sequenced in a study of T cell responses to AZD1222 COVID-19 vaccine. The repertoire was sequenced with immunoSEQ multiplex PCR; TCRdb's copy has only in-frame clones and lacks some. The repertoire holds roughly 100,000 clones, with roughly 91% as singletons. The material was peripheral blood, obtained on day 0 of AZD1222 vaccination. These receptors were taken from an adult in good health.

V gene TRBV5-5 combines with J gene TRBJ2-5; 7 bases are a match to TRBD2. J was trimmed by 5 bases and V by 3 bases; bases with no gene match: 4. Germline V gives CDR1 SGHKS, CDR2 YYEKEE (reference sequence). The CDR3 loop spans 13 amino acids. CDR3 region: CASSSMGGETQYF. The CDR3 nucleotides are TGTGCCAGCAGCTCCATGGGAGGGGAGACCCAGTACTTC.

The V gene is TRBV3-1 (or the pseudogene TRBV3-2), the J gene TRBJ2-5; 10 bases are a match to TRBD2. J was trimmed by 5 bases and V by 0 bases; bases with no gene match: 9. Germline CDR1 reads LGHDT; CDR2 reads YNNKEL (reference sequence). The CDR3 length is 17 residues. CDR3 residues: CASSQESLAGVLETQYF. CDR3 sequence (DNA): TGTGCCAGCAGCCAAGAGTCCCTAGCGGGAGTTTTGGAGACCCAGTACTTC.

The chain couples TRBV7-3 to TRBJ2-1; D is ambiguous. The CDR3 length is 13 residues. V was cut by 2 bases and J by 12 bases, with 14 bases left in between. Germline CDR1 SGHTA, CDR2 FQGTGA. The CDR3 loop is CASSLPTTGRQFF. The DNA for the CDR3 is TGTGCCAGCAGCTTACCTACTACCGGGCGGCAGTTCTTC.

The chain recombines TRBV2 with TRBJ2-2; D is possibly TRBD1 or TRBD2 (6 bases each). The CDR3 runs to 14 residues. V lost 5 bases, J lost 6 bases, and 13 bases lay in between. CDR1 SNHLY and CDR2 FYNNEI come from the germline V gene. Here the CDR3 reads CASSKGGQAGELFF. The CDR3 region has the DNA TGTGCCAGCAGTAAAGGGGGGCAGGCCGGGGAGCTGTTTTTT.

The chain couples TRBV2 to TRBJ2-7, with a possible D match to TRBD1 (5 bases). There are 14 residues in the CDR3. In germline, CDR1 is SNHLY, CDR2 FYNNEI. The V end lost 6 bases, the J end lost 3 bases, and 15 bases lay between the germline ends. For the CDR3, the DNA is TGTGCCAGCAGGGCGTCCTGGCAGGGCTACGAGCAGTACTTC. Amino acid sequence: CASRASWQGYEQYF.

V usage is TRBV7-3 and J usage is TRBJ2-3; either TRBD1 or TRBD2 may fit D (5 bases each). Germline V gene sequence: CDR1 SGHTA, CDR2 FQGTGA. The CDR3 sequence is 11 residues long. V was shortened by 5 bases and J by 5 bases, with 5 bases between the two germline ends. The CDR3 region is CASSGGDTQYF. The CDR3 DNA reads TGTGCCAGCAGCGGGGGAGATACGCAGTATTTT. Variable domain in full (rest from reference TRBV7-3 and TRBJ2-3): GAGVSQTPSNKVTEKGKYVELRCDPISGHTALYWYRQSLGQGPEFLIYFQGTGAADDSGLPNDRFFAVRPEGSVSTLKIQRTERGDSAVYLCASSGGDTQYFGPGTRLTVL.

This clone has a handful of counts. This chain links TRBV9 with TRBJ2-3; D might be TRBD2 (6 bases). The CDR3 is 16 amino acids. Trimming cost V 0 bases and J 2 bases, with 13 bases left between them. The germline CDR1 and CDR2 sequences are SGDLS and YYNGEE. CDR3 sequence reads: CASSVGASANTDTQYF. Written as DNA, the CDR3 is TGTGCCAGCAGCGTAGGTGCTAGCGCGAACACAGATACGCAGTATTTT.

V gene TRBV2 combines with J gene TRBJ2-7, with a weak D call TRBD2 (5 bases). Trimming removed 6 bases at V and 0 bases at J, with 12 bases between. The germline V gene has CDR1 SNHLY and CDR2 FYNNEI. The CDR3 extends over 14 amino acids. The CDR3 DNA reads TGTGCCAGCAGGGGCGACGGGGTCTCCTACGAGCAGTACTTC. Protein product: CASRGDGVSYEQYF.

The CDR3 protein is CASSLGTQGTEAFF. The CDR3, as DNA: TGTGCCAGCAGTTTGGGGACACAGGGGACTGAAGCTTTCTTT. The chain couples TRBV28 to TRBJ1-1, with 7 bases aligning to TRBD1. V gave up 3 bases and J gave up 5 bases; unmatched junction bases: 6. There are 14 residues in the CDR3. From germline, CDR1 is MDHEN and CDR2 SYDVKM. The full variable domain, with the rest looked up from reference TRBV28 and TRBJ1-1, is DVKVTQSSRYLVKRTGEKVFLECVQDMDHENMFWYRQDPGLGLRLIYFSYDVKMKEKGDIPEGYSVSREKKERFSLILESASTNQTSMYLCASSLGTQGTEAFFGQGTRLTVV.

The gene calls are TRBV2 and TRBJ2-1; 7 bases are a match to TRBD1. The CDR3 length is 15 residues. V dropped 2 bases and J dropped 4; count of bases not matched to a gene: 5. The germline V gene encodes CDR1 SNHLY and CDR2 FYNNEI. This CDR3 reads CASSEMGQLYNEQFF. The DNA for the CDR3 is TGTGCCAGCAGTGAAATGGGACAGCTATACAATGAGCAGTTCTTC.

This sequence joins TRBV7-2 and TRBJ1-3; the D gene is possibly TRBD1 (6 bases). Trimming removed 1 base at V and 4 bases at J, with 17 bases between. Germline V lookup: CDR1 SGHTA, CDR2 FQGNSA. The CDR3 runs to 17 residues. The CDR3 nucleotides read TGTGCCAGCAGCTTAGGGTCGATCAGGGGATCCGGAAACACCATATATTTT. Translation: CASSLGSIRGSGNTIYF.

The rearrangement joins TRBV29-1 to TRBJ2-1; 10 positions agree with TRBD2. The CDR3 consists of 14 residues. Trimming cost V 7 bases and J 4 bases; bases outside gene matches: 7. In germline, CDR1 is SQVTM, CDR2 ANQGSEA. The CDR3 region has the DNA TGCAGCGGGACCACTAGCGGGGTATACAATGAGCAGTTCTTC. The encoded protein is CSGTTSGVYNEQFF.

The rearrangement uses TRBV5-1 and TRBJ2-7, with no clear D. CDR1 and CDR2 from the germline V gene are SGHRS and YFSETQ. Between the trimmed V and J ends, which lost 0 bases and 3 bases, there was a span of 7 bases. The length of the CDR3 is 13 residues. The CDR3 DNA reads TGCGCCAGCAGCTTGGGGGAAATCTACGAGCAGTACTTC. This translates into CASSLGEIYEQYF.

This chain uses TRBV5-1 with TRBJ2-7; 8 bases match TRBD1. The CDR3 totals 13 residues. Germline CDR1 SGHRS, CDR2 YFSETQ. The ends lost 4 bases at V and 5 bases at J; junction bases unmatched: 5. The CDR3 spells CASSKDRVNEQYF. The CDR3 DNA follows: TGCGCCAGCAGCAAGGACAGGGTCAACGAGCAGTACTTC. The variable domain in full, completed from reference TRBV5-1 and TRBJ2-7, reads KAGVTQTPRYLIKTRGQQVTLSCSPISGHRSVSWYQQTPGQGLQFLFEYFSETQRNKGNFPGRFSGRQFSNSRSEMNVSTLELGDSALYLCASSKDRVNEQYFGPGTRLTVT.

The V gene is TRBV6-5, the J gene TRBJ1-2; D unclear. CDR1 and CDR2 (germline): MNHEY, SVGAGI. V lost 0 bases and J lost 0, with 11 bases in between. The CDR3 contains 16 residues. The CDR3 DNA is TGTGCCAGCAGTTACTCGGGAGGTCCCTCTAACTATGGCTACACCTTC. Translation gives CASSYSGGPSNYGYTF.

The chain carries TRBV4-1 and TRBJ1-3, with TRBD1 matching over 7 bases. V trimming: 0 bases; J trimming: 3 bases; junction bases outside the gene matches: 2. The CDR3 has 15 residues. The germline V gene has CDR1 MGHRA and CDR2 YSYEKL. The CDR3 DNA follows: TGCGCCAGCAGCCAAGATCGGACAGGTGGAAACACCATATATTTT. Protein: CASSQDRTGGNTIYF.

J is TRBJ1-4 and V is TRBV19; no definite D call. Trimming stripped 7 bases from V and 7 bases from J, with 13 bases between. The CDR3 is made up of 13 amino acids. CDR1 LNHDA and CDR2 SQIVND come from the germline V gene (reference sequence). The CDR3 DNA is TGTGCCAGTACGGAGTCGGGGTTTGAAAAACTGTTTTTT. It translates to CASTESGFEKLFF.

As DNA, the CDR3 is TGTGCCAGCAGCCCCCGACAGGGTTTGAGCACCGGGGAGCTGTTTTTT. Protein product: CASSPRQGLSTGELFF. The V call is TRBV7-7, the J call TRBJ2-2, with 7 bases identical to TRBD1. Trimming at V came to 5 bases and at J to 4 bases, leaving 10 bases not matched to a gene. CDR3 length equals 16 residues. Germline CDR1 is SSHAT and CDR2 is FNYEAQ (reference sequence).

By share, this clone ranks as medium-sized. The rearrangement joins TRBV6-5 to TRBJ1-5; 11 bases line up with TRBD1. The CDR3 loop spans 15 amino acids. V shed 10 bases, J shed 1 base, and the junction held 6 bases outside the gene matches. Germline CDR1 is MNHEY and CDR2 is SVGAGI. The CDR3 coding sequence is TGTGCCACGGGGGACAGGGGGAGAAGCAATCAGCCCCAGCATTTT. Protein: CATGDRGRSNQPQHF.

The V call is TRBV29-1, the J call TRBJ2-2, with 7 positions matching TRBD1. The CDR3 sequence is 14 residues long. CDR1 and CDR2 from the germline V gene are SQVTM and ANQGSEA. Trimming removed 5 bases from V and 5 bases from J; junction bases left unmatched: 8. The CDR3 sequence is CSVSGRGLTGELFF. The DNA of the CDR3 is TGCAGCGTTTCGGGCAGGGGGTTAACCGGGGAGCTGTTTTTT.

DNA for the CDR3: TGTGCCAGCAGTTGGAGCGTTGAGACCCAGTACTTC. Protein sequence: CASSWSVETQYF. The rearrangement joins TRBV12-3 or TRBV12-4 to TRBJ2-5; D is undetermined. Trimming shortened V by 4 bases and J by 5 bases, and 8 bases separated the two germline ends. The CDR3 is 12 residues long.

About this clone itself: The sample carries other DNA sequences with the same CDR3. The rearrangement uses TRBV28 and TRBJ2-7; D ambiguous. Trimming cost V 5 bases and J 2 bases, with 10 bases left between them. The CDR3 loop spans 13 amino acids. CDR1 MDHEN and CDR2 SYDVKM come from the germline V gene. The CDR3 spells CASSPLRPYEQYF. As DNA, the CDR3 is TGTGCCAGCAGTCCTCTCCGGCCCTACGAGCAGTACTTC.

The CDR3 is CASSGRGEQYF. The CDR3 coding sequence is TGTGCCAGCAGCGGACGTGGCGAGCAGTACTTC. The chain recombines TRBV13 with TRBJ2-7; no clear D. Germline CDR1 reads PRHDT; CDR2 reads FYEKMQ (reference sequence). This CDR3 has 11 amino acids. The V and J ends lost 5 bases and 6 bases respectively, with 8 bases between them. Drawing the rest from reference TRBV13 and TRBJ2-7, the complete variable domain is AAGVIQSPRHLIKEKRETATLKCYPIPRHDTVYWYQQGPGQDPQFLISFYEKMQSDKGSIPDRFSAQQFSDYHSELNMSSLELGDSALYFCASSGRGEQYFGPGTRLTVT.

J is TRBJ1-2 and V is TRBV5-4; D possibly corresponds to TRBD1 (5 bases). Trimming shortened V by 1 base and J by 4 bases, and 14 bases separated the two germline ends. This CDR3 is built from 15 residues. Germline CDR1 is SGHNT and CDR2 is YYREEE (reference sequence). CDR3 in amino acids: CASSLFTGPTYGYTF. DNA of the CDR3: TGTGCCAGCAGCTTGTTTACGGGGCCTACCTATGGCTACACCTTC.

This clone was picked up one time. The chain is built from TRBV27 and TRBJ1-6; 11 bases fit TRBD1. The V segment lost 3 bases and the J segment 6 bases; nucleotides outside the gene matches: 16. CDR3 length equals 20 residues. Germline V gene sequence: CDR1 MNHEY, CDR2 SMNVEV (reference sequence). CDR3 sequence reads: CASSLRRDRGYGGGNSPLHF. The CDR3 DNA sequence: TGTGCCAGCAGTTTGCGCCGGGACAGGGGGTACGGTGGGGGTAATTCACCCCTCCACTTT.

The chain uses TRBV6-5 and TRBJ2-7; D is unclear. Between the trimmed V and J ends, which lost 10 bases and 2 bases, there was a span of 18 bases. CDR1 and CDR2 (germline): MNHEY, SVGAGI. The CDR3 totals 14 residues. In nucleotides, the CDR3 is TGTGCCATCCTCGGGCTAGGGCCCACCTACGAGCAGTACTTC. The encoded protein is CAILGLGPTYEQYF.

This clone was found once. The rearrangement links TRBV28 to TRBJ1-1; 7 nucleotides agree with TRBD1. The CDR3 totals 18 residues. Germline CDR1 and CDR2: MDHEN and SYDVKM. Unmatched junction bases numbered 15, after V lost 2 bases and J lost 3 bases. CDR3 sequence: CASSLRGGSTGLDTEAFF. CDR3 nucleotides: TGTGCCAGCAGTTTAAGAGGGGGTTCGACAGGGCTGGACACTGAAGCTTTCTTT.

The CDR3 DNA is TGTGCCAGCAGCCCCGGGGGTAGCGTGGAGTCGCAGTATTTT. The encoded protein is CASSPGGSVESQYF. The V call is TRBV6-2 or TRBV6-3, the J call TRBJ2-3, with D possibly being TRBD2 (6 bases). Trimming removed 6 bases at V and 10 bases at J, with 20 bases between. Germline CDR1 is MNHEY and CDR2 is SVGEGT. There are 14 residues in the CDR3.

This chain joins TRBV20-1 and TRBJ1-1, with no clear D. The CDR3 runs 11 residues. V was clipped by 6 bases and J by 10 bases, with 15 bases between them. Germline values: CDR1 DFQATT, CDR2 SNEGSKA (reference sequence). The CDR3 reads CSARGGGRAFF. CDR3 in DNA: TGCAGTGCACGTGGTGGTGGGCGAGCTTTCTTT.

The chain couples TRBV2 to TRBJ2-5; TRBD1 is a possible D gene (6 bases). This CDR3 comprises 13 residues. Germline values: CDR1 SNHLY, CDR2 FYNNEI. Trimming took off 6 bases at V and 1 base at J, with 9 bases between the two ends. The CDR3 here is CASRADSQETQYF. Written as DNA, the CDR3 is TGTGCCAGCAGGGCGGACAGCCAAGAGACCCAGTACTTC.